The rows below give T cell receptor beta chains drawn from one sample of a study of control samples from healthy donors and cancer patients. The protocol was immunoSEQ multiplex PCR, while the TCRdb copy is restricted to in-frame clones and leaves out a portion. This table holds roughly 170,000 clones, 88% found once. Material: blood. These receptor sequences come from a young woman in good health. Both conserved end residues are part of each CDR3. D genes are given only for firm matches. Not all rows give a size; the values are once, few, many and, for expanded clones, a class.

clone size	D gene	V gene	J gene	CDR3 DNA	CDR3 protein
.	TRBD1	TRBV5-1	TRBJ2-3	TGCGCCAGCAGCACAGGGGAGAGCACAGATACGCAGTATTTT	CASSTGESTDTQYF
many	TRBD1	TRBV2	TRBJ1-1	TGTGCCAGCAGAGGGACAGCGAACACTGAAGCTTTCTTT	CASRGTANTEAFF
.	TRBD1	TRBV28	TRBJ1-6	TGTGCCAGCAGTTTGGACAGGTTCGACAGGGCCTACTCCTATAATTCACCCCTCCACTTT	CASSLDRFDRAYSYNSPLHF
.	TRBD1	TRBV5-1	TRBJ1-2	TGCGCCAGCAGCGGGGGTAGGACAGGGACACGCGATGGCTACACCTTC	CASSGGRTGTRDGYTF
few	.	TRBV9	TRBJ2-5	TGTGCCAGCAGCCTCGGATTAGCGATGGAGACCCAGTACTTC	CASSLGLAMETQYF
.	.	TRBV24-1	TRBJ2-5	TGTGCCACCAGTGATTTGGGGCAGAAGAATGCCCAGTACTTC	CATSDLGQKNAQYF
.	.	TRBV9	TRBJ2-6	TGTGCCAGCAGCGTAGGGGGGGCTGGGGCCAACGTCCTGACTTTC	CASSVGGAGANVLTF
.	TRBD2	TRBV6-5	TRBJ2-7	TGTGCCAGCAGCGACATAGCGGGAGCGGGCGAGCAGTACTTC	CASSDIAGAGEQYF
many	TRBD2	TRBV28	TRBJ2-7	TGTGCCAGCAGGCCAGCGGGAGGTGTCTACGAGCAGTACTTC	CASRPAGGVYEQYF
once	.	TRBV4-1	TRBJ2-1	TGCGCCAGCAGCCAAGAGGGGCTGGGATACAATGAGCAGTTCTTC	CASSQEGLGYNEQFF
.	TRBD1	TRBV28	TRBJ1-2	TGTGCCAGCAGTCCGATTGGGACAGGGAGCTATGGCTACACCTTC	CASSPIGTGSYGYTF
.	.	TRBV12-3/TRBV12-4	TRBJ1-3	TGTGCCACCTCCTCTGGAAACACCATATATTTT	CATSSGNTIYF
.	TRBD1	TRBV3-1/TRBV3-2	TRBJ1-6	TGTGCCAGCAGCCCAGGGGGGGACAGGGGAAAATCACCCCTCCACTTT	CASSPGGDRGKSPLHF
.	.	TRBV6-5	TRBJ2-5	TGTGCCAGCAGGCTCCCGTACCAAGAGACCCAGTACTTC	CASRLPYQETQYF
.	.	TRBV19	TRBJ2-2	TGTGCCAGTAGTGTACCGCAGGGGCGGGCCACCGGGGAGCTGTTTTTT	CASSVPQGRATGELFF
.	.	TRBV14	TRBJ1-2	TGTGCCAGCAGCTCACAGGGAGGTGGCTACACCTTC	CASSSQGGGYTF
.	TRBD1	TRBV19	TRBJ2-7	TGTGCCAGTAGTATAGGGACAGGGACCTACGAGCAGTACTTC	CASSIGTGTYEQYF
.	.	TRBV6-5	TRBJ1-2	TGTGCCAGCAGTTCTCAGGGCACAAGGGGAGAGGTTGGCTACACCTTC	CASSSQGTRGEVGYTF
.	.	TRBV5-1	TRBJ2-4	TGCGCCAGCAACTCCAGAGGGGAAAACATTCAGTACTTC	CASNSRGENIQYF
.	.	TRBV2	TRBJ1-5	TGTGCCAGCAGCGCCTGGACCGCAGGGGTTCATCAGCCCCAGCATTTT	CASSAWTAGVHQPQHF
many	.	TRBV19	TRBJ1-2	TGTGCCAGTAGTATCCAGAGCTATGGCTACACCTTC	CASSIQSYGYTF
.	.	TRBV29-1	TRBJ2-7	TGCAGCGTTGAAGATACCCCAGGGAACGAGCAGTACTTC	CSVEDTPGNEQYF
.	TRBD2	TRBV3-1/TRBV3-2	TRBJ2-1	TGTGCCAGCAGCCGTAGCGGGAGGCCCTCATACAATGAGCAGTTCTTC	CASSRSGRPSYNEQFF